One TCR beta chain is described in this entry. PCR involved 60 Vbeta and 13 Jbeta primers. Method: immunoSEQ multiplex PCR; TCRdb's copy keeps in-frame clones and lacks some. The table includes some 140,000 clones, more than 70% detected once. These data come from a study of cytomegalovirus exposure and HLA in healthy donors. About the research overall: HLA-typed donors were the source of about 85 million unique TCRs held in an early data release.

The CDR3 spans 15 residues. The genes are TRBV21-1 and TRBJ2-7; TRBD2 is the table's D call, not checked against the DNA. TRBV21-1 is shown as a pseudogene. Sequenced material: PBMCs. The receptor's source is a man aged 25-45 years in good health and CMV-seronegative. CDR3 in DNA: TGTGCCAGCAGCAAAAGTCTCGGGGGAGACGGCGAGCAGTACTTC. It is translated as CASSKSLGGDGEQYF.